A selection of T cell receptor beta chains follows, all from one sample in a study of blood T cell repertoires in COVID-19. Libraries were prepared by immunoSEQ multiplex PCR; TCRdb keeps only in-frame clonotypes and omits some of them. The sample carries approximately 130,000 clones, 75% to 90% recorded once. Sequenced sample: peripheral blood. The receptors here all came from a man in his 70s with active or convalescent COVID-19. Both conserved end residues are part of each CDR3. D genes are given only for firm matches. The size of a clone is reported for some rows only, either as once, few or many, or as a class for expanded clones.

J gene,clone size,D gene,V gene,CDR3 DNA,CDR3 protein
TRBJ2-5,.,.,TRBV29-1,TGCAGCGTTGAGGCCGCCAAAGAGACCCAGTACTTC,CSVEAAKETQYF
TRBJ2-7,.,.,TRBV19,TGTGCCACAGCACGAGGTTTTTCCTACGAGCAGTACTTC,CATARGFSYEQYF
TRBJ1-2,.,.,TRBV29-1,TGCAGCGTTGAACTTCGGGGGGTTGATGGCTACACCTTC,CSVELRGVDGYTF
TRBJ2-1,.,TRBD2,TRBV11-3,TGTGCCAGCAGCTTAGCCGGGGGGACTGAGCAGTTCTTC,CASSLAGGTEQFF
TRBJ2-6,.,TRBD1,TRBV25-1,TGTGCCAGCAGTGGGACAGGAATCGCTGGGGCCAACGTCCTGACTTTC,CASSGTGIAGANVLTF
TRBJ2-1,.,.,TRBV11-2,TGTGCCAGCCGCCGAGGCTACAATGAGCAGTTCTTC,CASRRGYNEQFF
TRBJ2-3,.,.,TRBV7-2,TGTGCCAGCAGCAAGGGGGAAGTCACAGATACGCAGTATTTT,CASSKGEVTDTQYF
TRBJ1-5,.,.,TRBV5-8,TGTGCCAGCAGCTCAGACAGAGTAGGCAATCAGCCCCAGCATTTT,CASSSDRVGNQPQHF
TRBJ1-2,once,.,TRBV25-1,TGTGCCAGCAGCGATGACAACACTTACCGCTATGGCTACACCTTC,CASSDDNTYRYGYTF
TRBJ2-1,.,.,TRBV9,TGTGCCAGCAGCGTTGGAGGACCTTACAATGAGCAGTTCTTC,CASSVGGPYNEQFF
TRBJ2-2,once,.,TRBV10-1,TGCGCCAGCTCCCGCCGGGTCACCGGGGAGCTGTTTTTT,CASSRRVTGELFF
TRBJ1-1,.,TRBD1,TRBV7-9,TGTGCCAGCAGCCCGAGGACAGGGTTGAACACTGAAGCTTTCTTT,CASSPRTGLNTEAFF
TRBJ1-4,once,.,TRBV19,TGTGCCAGTAGTTTTACAGGGCTTGATAATGAAAAACTGTTTTTT,CASSFTGLDNEKLFF
TRBJ1-2,once,.,TRBV30,TGTGCCTGGAGTGTGCAGGGAGGAAACTATGGCTACACCTTC,CAWSVQGGNYGYTF